This record looks at one T cell receptor (beta chain) sequence and its context. This table comes from immunoSEQ multiplex PCR, and its TCRdb copy is limited to in-frame clones, with some not included. The sample lists under 250,000 clones, more than 75% occurring once. The CDR3 runs 15 residues. CDR1 and CDR2 (germline): KGHSH, LQKENI. V gave up 3 bases and J gave up 0 bases; unmatched junction bases: 2. This entry comes from a study of blood T cell repertoires in COVID-19. As for the study in general: There were acute and convalescent COVID-19 samples, and they came from the United States, Italy and Spain. Sources were T cells, B-cell-depleted T cells, or PBMCs; the material itself was cDNA or gDNA.

This sequence originates from a woman aged 55-70 years who had recovered from COVID-19. This sequence joins TRBV18 and TRBJ1-3, with 7 bases that match TRBD1. The specimen sequenced was peripheral blood. CDR3 bases: TGTGCCAGCTCACCCGGGACAGTCTCTGGAAACACCATATATTTT. This translates into CASSPGTVSGNTIYF.